These 8 T cell receptor beta chains share one sample of origin, sequenced in a study of T cell changes during pregnancy in multiple sclerosis. Generated by immunoSEQ multiplex PCR, the TCRdb table keeps only in-frame clones and is missing some. The sample consists of approximately 60,000 clones, under 95% of them appearing once. The material sequenced was CD8+ T cells from peripheral blood mononuclear cells, taken in the third trimester of pregnancy. Receptors originate from a female donor with multiple sclerosis, enrolled in a pregnancy study.

The chain carries TRBV13 and TRBJ1-2; D uncertain. Germline CDR1 is PRHDT and CDR2 is FYEKMQ (reference sequence). Trimming shortened V by 0 bases and J by 1 base, and 15 bases separated the two germline ends. The CDR3 runs to 17 residues. This CDR3 is CASSLGTTPKLNYGYTF. CDR3 DNA: TGTGCCAGCAGCTTAGGGACTACTCCGAAACTTAACTATGGCTACACCTTC.

This clone appeared a single time. The gene calls are TRBV7-9 and TRBJ2-3; TRBD2 matches 7 bases. V lost 5 bases to trimming and J lost 2 bases; unmatched junction nucleotides: 13. Germline V CDR1 and CDR2: SEHNR, FQNEAQ (reference sequence). CDR3 length: 17 amino acids. CDR3 loop: CASSLSTEREATDTQYF. In DNA form, the CDR3 reads TGTGCCAGCAGCCTTTCTACGGAGCGGGAAGCCACAGATACGCAGTATTTT.

The J gene is TRBJ2-5, the V gene TRBV5-4; no firm D call. The V end was cut by 6 bases, the J end by 0 bases, with 12 bases between. This CDR3 region has 14 residues. Germline V CDR1 and CDR2: SGHNT, YYREEE (reference sequence). CDR3 coding DNA: TGTGCCAGCACCATTCCCGGGTACCAAGAGACCCAGTACTTC. Its translation is CASTIPGYQETQYF.

This clone was detected only a few times. This chain connects TRBV25-1 to TRBJ1-4; D is possibly TRBD1 (6 bases). The germline V and J ends were trimmed by 7 bases and 5 bases, with 17 bases remaining between them. The germline V gene encodes CDR1 MGHDK and CDR2 SYGVNS. The CDR3 is 15 amino acids. CDR3 protein: CASTTLGGHNEKLFF. CDR3 DNA sequence: TGTGCCAGCACCACCCTTGGGGGACACAATGAAAAACTGTTTTTT.

V and J are TRBV6-1 and TRBJ1-5; 7 nucleotides agree with TRBD1. Unmatched junction bases numbered 19, after V lost 3 bases and J lost 11 bases. This CDR3 contains 17 residues. From germline, CDR1 is MNHNS and CDR2 SASEGT. CDR3 DNA sequence: TGTGCCAGCAGTGACATTCTGGACAGGTCTCCAGATCTGGCCCAGCATTTT. This gives the protein CASSDILDRSPDLAQHF.

The table lists this clone with a count of one. The V call is TRBV4-3, the J call TRBJ2-7; D might be TRBD2 (6 bases). V was trimmed by 1 base and J by 1 base, leaving 11 bases between them. The CDR3 has 15 residues. CDR1 and CDR2 from the germline V gene are LGHNA and YSLEER. CDR3 nucleotide sequence: TGCGCCAGCAGCCAAGTAATTGGAGGGTCCTACGAGCAGTACTTC. This translates into CASSQVIGGSYEQYF.

The chain uses TRBV10-3 and TRBJ2-7; D perhaps matches TRBD1 (6 bases). The CDR3 runs 14 residues. Germline assignment: CDR1 ENHRY and CDR2 SYGVKD. Deletions cut 7 bases from V and 0 bases from J, with 13 bases between. The CDR3 here is CAINLDRNSYEQYF. CDR3 nucleotide sequence: TGTGCCATCAATCTAGACAGGAACTCCTACGAGCAGTACTTC.

The chain combines TRBV25-1 with TRBJ2-2, with D perhaps TRBD1 (5 bases). Deletions cut 1 base from V and 4 bases from J, with 16 bases between. CDR1 is MGHDK, CDR2 SYGVNS, per germline. The CDR3 is made up of 17 amino acids. The CDR3 loop is CASSESARVLVTGELFF. Here the CDR3 DNA reads TGTGCCAGCAGTGAATCCGCCAGGGTCCTGGTCACCGGGGAGCTGTTTTTT.